A selection of T cell receptor beta chains follows, all from one sample in a study of Ad26.COV2.S vaccination and SARS-CoV-2 variants. The repertoire was sequenced with immunoSEQ multiplex PCR; TCRdb's copy has only in-frame clones and lacks some. The sample includes about 680,000 clones, 89% seen only once; the top ten take over 1.3%. Sample: peripheral blood, taken in a trial of Ad26.COV2.S vaccine versus placebo. Source of these receptors: a person aged 18-65 years who received the Ad26.COV2.S COVID-19 vaccine or a placebo. Each CDR3 is given with its conserved first and last residue. A D gene is named only where the DNA matches it firmly. Rows may omit the clone size; those that give it use once, few, many or a size class.

clone size,V gene,J gene,D gene,CDR3 DNA,CDR3 protein
-,TRBV7-2,TRBJ2-2,-,TGTGCCAGCAGGCCAGGGAGTAACACCGGGGAGCTGTTTTTT,CASRPGSNTGELFF
few,TRBV14,TRBJ1-6,-,TGTGCCAGCAGCCCGTCGGTGTATAATTCACCCCTCCACTTT,CASSPSVYNSPLHF
-,TRBV7-6,TRBJ2-4,TRBD1,TGTGCCAGCAGCTTAGTCATGTTACCCCGGGACAGGGGAAACATTCAGTACTTC,CASSLVMLPRDRGNIQYF
-,TRBV5-1,TRBJ1-4,-,TGCGCCAGCAGCTTGGTTGGGACTGGGAATGAAAAACTGTTTTTT,CASSLVGTGNEKLFF
-,TRBV5-1,TRBJ2-2,TRBD2,TGCGCCAGCAGCTTGGGACTAGCGGGTAACGCGGAGCTGTTTTTT,CASSLGLAGNAELFF
-,TRBV30,TRBJ2-1,-,TGTGCCCGGACGGACAACTCCTACAATGAGCAGTTCTTC,CARTDNSYNEQFF
-,TRBV6-5,TRBJ1-6,-,TGTGCCAGCAGAGGGATAGCCCATAATTCACCCCTCCACTTT,CASRGIAHNSPLHF
-,TRBV10-3,TRBJ2-5,-,TGTGCCATCAGTGAGTGGGCCAGGGGAGGAGAGACCCAGTACTTC,CAISEWARGGETQYF
-,TRBV29-1,TRBJ2-5,TRBD1,TGCAGCGTTGAGGGACAGCTGCAAGAGACCCAGTACTTC,CSVEGQLQETQYF
-,TRBV18,TRBJ1-3,TRBD1,TGTGCCAGCTCGCCGGGGACAGGGGTTGCTGGAAACACCATATATTTT,CASSPGTGVAGNTIYF
-,TRBV19,TRBJ2-6,TRBD2,TGTGCCAGTAGTAGACTAGCGGGAGGATCTGGGGCCAACGTCCTGACTTTC,CASSRLAGGSGANVLTF
-,TRBV7-9,TRBJ2-7,-,TGTGCCAGCAGCCCCGACTGGTACGAGCAGTACTTC,CASSPDWYEQYF
-,TRBV2,TRBJ2-4,-,TGTGCCAGCAGTGGGCAGCAGACTTCGAGGGCCAAAAACATTCAGTACTTC,CASSGQQTSRAKNIQYF
-,TRBV3-1/TRBV3-2,TRBJ2-3,-,TGTGCCAGCAGCCAGACCGGCCTTAGCACAGATACGCAGTATTTT,CASSQTGLSTDTQYF
-,TRBV30,TRBJ1-4,-,TGTGCCTGGAGTGTACCGTCAGGGTATAATGAAAAACTGTTTTTT,CAWSVPSGYNEKLFF
-,TRBV7-9,TRBJ2-3,TRBD1,TGTGCCAGCAGCACCGTGACAGGGGGTGCTCGGGCCCTAGATACGCAGTATTTT,CASSTVTGGARALDTQYF
-,TRBV5-1,TRBJ2-5,-,TGCGCCAGCAGCCCAGTCAGAGATCCCCAAGAGACCCAGTACTTC,CASSPVRDPQETQYF
-,TRBV7-2,TRBJ2-5,-,TGTGCCAGCAGACAGGGTTTCGGGAAAGAGACCCAGTACTTC,CASRQGFGKETQYF
-,TRBV30,TRBJ2-2,-,TGTGCCTGGAGTTGGAACACCGGGGAGCTGTTTTTT,CAWSWNTGELFF
-,TRBV6-1,TRBJ2-5,-,TGTGCCAGCAGTGAAGGGGGGGACCACCCGTGGACCCAGTACTTC,CASSEGGDHPWTQYF
-,TRBV19,TRBJ2-5,TRBD2,TGTGCCAGTACTAGCGGGGACGGTGAGACCCAGTACTTC,CASTSGDGETQYF
-,TRBV14,TRBJ2-7,-,TGTGCCAGCAGCCCCCTAGGCTACTACGAGCAGTACTTC,CASSPLGYYEQYF
-,TRBV10-3,TRBJ2-2,TRBD2,TGTGCCATCAGGCGGGGAGCGGGGGGGCCCGGCGACACCGGGGAGCTGTTTTTT,CAIRRGAGGPGDTGELFF
-,TRBV5-1,TRBJ2-3,TRBD2,TGCGCCAGCAGTGTAGCGGGCTCAGATACGCAGTATTTT,CASSVAGSDTQYF
-,TRBV15,TRBJ1-1,TRBD1,TGTGCCACCAGCCTACGGACAGGGGGCCTCGCTGAAGCTTTCTTT,CATSLRTGGLAEAFF
-,TRBV29-1,TRBJ1-4,-,TGCAGCGGGGTACAGGCTAATGAAAAACTGTTTTTT,CSGVQANEKLFF
-,TRBV30,TRBJ2-3,-,TGTGCCTGGGAGAGGGGGGATGGGACAGATACGCAGTATTTT,CAWERGDGTDTQYF
-,TRBV11-2,TRBJ2-1,-,TGTGCCAGCAGCTTAGGTAGGGAAACCAATGAGCAGTTCTTC,CASSLGRETNEQFF
-,TRBV11-2,TRBJ1-4,-,TGTGCCAGCAGCTTAGATCCTTCACGGGGTGAAAAACTGTTTTTT,CASSLDPSRGEKLFF
-,TRBV30,TRBJ1-2,-,TGTGCCTGGAGTATCGGTGAGCACTACACCTTC,CAWSIGEHYTF
-,TRBV21-1,TRBJ2-1,-,TGTGCCAGCAGCAAAGGAAACAATGAGCAGTTCTTC,CASSKGNNEQFF
-,TRBV7-2,TRBJ1-2,-,TGTGCCAGCAGCTTAGGGTCAGGGGATGGCTACACCTTC,CASSLGSGDGYTF
-,TRBV24-1,TRBJ1-1,-,TGTGCCACCGAGGGCCCCCGGGAGAACACTGAAGCTTTCTTT,CATEGPRENTEAFF
-,TRBV6-2/TRBV6-3,TRBJ2-5,-,TGTGCCAGCAGTCCCGGGGGAGCCCTTGGGGCCCAGTACTTC,CASSPGGALGAQYF
-,TRBV24-1,TRBJ2-7,-,TGTGCCACCAGTCCGGGGTCCTACGAGCAGTACTTC,CATSPGSYEQYF
-,TRBV5-4,TRBJ1-2,-,TGTGCCAGCAGCTTGGGCGGAGGTGCCCTGCGCTATGGCTACACCTTC,CASSLGGGALRYGYTF
-,TRBV12-5,TRBJ2-3,TRBD2,TGTGCTAGTGGTTTCCCCTCGGGACTAGCGGGGGGGCTGTATAGCACAGATACGCAGTATTTT,CASGFPSGLAGGLYSTDTQYF
-,TRBV18,TRBJ1-5,TRBD1,TGTGCCAGCTCACCAGGGCAGGGGGGTGGACAGCCCCAGCATTTT,CASSPGQGGGQPQHF
-,TRBV11-3,TRBJ1-5,TRBD1,TGTGCCAGCAGCCCAGGGGGAGGACAGGGGGCGTACTCCAGCAATCAGCCCCAGCATTTT,CASSPGGGQGAYSSNQPQHF
-,TRBV19,TRBJ2-3,TRBD2,TGTGCCAGTAGTATCGGTGGGGGGGACGATACGCAGTATTTT,CASSIGGGDDTQYF
-,TRBV19,TRBJ2-4,-,TGTGCCAGTAGTATAGGGCCCGGGGAGGCGCTAGCCAAAAACATTCAGTACTTC,CASSIGPGEALAKNIQYF
-,TRBV19,TRBJ2-5,-,TGTGCCAGTAGTACCACCCAAGAGACCCAGTACTTC,CASSTTQETQYF
once,TRBV7-9,TRBJ1-1,-,TGTGCCAGCAGCTTAGAGTATGTTGTTCGAGCTTTCTTT,CASSLEYVVRAFF
-,TRBV19,TRBJ2-7,-,TGTGCCAGTAGTATCCCACGAAGGGCCGGGACGCCGTCCTACGAGCAGTACTTC,CASSIPRRAGTPSYEQYF
-,TRBV6-5,TRBJ2-2,-,TGTGCCAGCAGGGCGACACTGAACACCGGGGAGCTGTTTTTT,CASRATLNTGELFF
-,TRBV6-6,TRBJ2-7,-,TGTGCCAGCAGCCGCGATTGGAGTGGTGGGTACGAGCAGTACTTC,CASSRDWSGGYEQYF
-,TRBV5-4,TRBJ2-7,-,TGTGCCAGCAGCCCCCAGGGTAACCTCGGAGAGCAGTACTTC,CASSPQGNLGEQYF
few,TRBV7-9,TRBJ1-2,-,TGTGCCAGCAGCTTGACAGAGCTCTATGGCTACACCTTC,CASSLTELYGYTF
once,TRBV11-1,TRBJ2-7,-,TGTGCCAGCAGCCCGACGACAGGGAGGGCGAGCGAGCAGTACTTC,CASSPTTGRASEQYF
-,TRBV7-6,TRBJ2-7,TRBD2,TGTGCCAGCAGCCCCGGGGGGGAGCAGTACTTC,CASSPGGEQYF
-,TRBV18,TRBJ1-1,-,TGTGCCAGCTCACGGGACGGGGATACTGAAGCTTTCTTT,CASSRDGDTEAFF
-,TRBV13,TRBJ2-2,TRBD1,TGTGCCAGCAGCCGACCAGGGGGCTCCGCGAACACCGGGGAGCTGTTTTTT,CASSRPGGSANTGELFF
many,TRBV29-1,TRBJ2-7,TRBD1,TGCAGCGTTGTCAGTTGGACAGGTACTCTAGAGCAGTACTTC,CSVVSWTGTLEQYF
-,TRBV9,TRBJ2-2,-,TGTGCCAGCAGCCCCTTCCTATCGTACAGGGAAGTTAACACCGGGGAGCTGTTTTTT,CASSPFLSYREVNTGELFF
few,TRBV5-1,TRBJ2-2,TRBD1,TGCGCCAGCAGCTTCGGGACAGCGAACACCGGGGAGCTGTTTTTT,CASSFGTANTGELFF